This TCR beta chain was captured by sequencing in a study of T cells in Graves' hyperthyroidism and ophthalmopathy (dated by TCRdb to between 2018 and 2021). Regarding the research as a whole: Peripheral blood samples were taken at initial diagnosis, before any treatment was given. To identify TCR V-J signatures that set the groups apart, the researchers used a discovery cohort of 100 or so patients, made up of under 50 with Graves' ophthalmopathy and some 58 with stable Graves' hyperthyroidism. An independent validation cohort of about 20 hyperthyroidism patients and approximately 16 patients who later progressed to ophthalmopathy tested prospective prediction of ophthalmopathy. The 75 to 100 discovery patients were randomly divided into training and test sets at a 7:3 ratio. The study also compared thyroid tissue and blood T-cell repertoires from roughly 6 Graves' hyperthyroidism patients. Once sampling was done, hyperthyroidism patients were given methimazole at a starting dose of 30 mg daily, whereas ophthalmopathy patients were given high-dose intravenous methylprednisolone. The paper describes TCR Vbeta CDR3 sequencing of fewer than 150 peripheral blood samples, made up of about 40 ophthalmopathy patients, around 78 hyperthyroidism patients and around 17 progressor patients.

Reading the germline V gene (reference sequence) gives CDR1 LGHDT and CDR2 YNNKEL. Trimming at the junction amounts to 1 base on V and 5 bases on J, and the germline ends lie 14 bases apart. Including the terminal cysteine and phenylalanine, the CDR3 comprises 16 residues. Just the 48-base CDR3 DNA is kept, in frame starting at base 1. Amplification of TCR beta CDR3 regions was carried out from RNA transcripts. A first-round RT-PCR of the TCR CDR3 used the HTBI primer set with the Qiagen OneStep RT-PCR kit. Libraries were constructed in a second round of multiplex PCR, after which size selection and purification were performed. The libraries were sequenced on an Illumina HiSeq2000 using paired-end 100 bp reads. As for the original processing: Raw data were processed with SOAPnuke, discarding reads with adapters, uncalled bases, mean Phred below 15, or no exact constant-primer or identifier match. High-quality paired reads were merged using COPE v1.2.5, and each unique nucleotide sequence was defined as a clonotype. Clonotypes were aligned to IMGT TRBV, TRBD and TRBJ reference segments using MiTCR v1.1. Only V-J combinations with frequency above 0.0001, covering approximately 99% of repertoires, were analysed. The TCS score was defined as the ratio of F50 (clonal expansion) to E x V (chaos), calculated using BLOSUM62-based TCRdist between CDR3 peptides within each V-J. Welch's t-statistics and random forest reduced 500 to 550 V-J features to 13, which were used in a naive Bayes classifier (R e1071). TCRdb cleaned the public reads at Q25 with fastp, built clones with MiXCR and kept in-frame beta chains. Merged by CDR3 protein, the rows form single entries marked with the most common genes and DNA. Here the V and J calls rest on TCRdb's processing, not on the authors' analysis. For this sample there are hundreds of thousands of distinct CDR3 sequences; 18% appear just once. Of the sample, about a sixth is held by the ten largest clones.

Of note for this clonotype: It has no known antigen specificity. Per-base qualities were not stored, and no clone one base away is much larger.

The research as a whole found: No statistical method was used to set the sample size in advance, and investigators knew the group allocation. In cross-validation, a model built on a 13 V-J signature told ophthalmopathy apart from stable hyperthyroidism with under 90% sensitivity and 81% to 82% specificity, and in testing the same model reached 80%/75%. In validation, the model predicted progression to ophthalmopathy a median of about 5.9 months before onset, with approximately 70% sensitivity and roughly 72% specificity. Most expanded thyroid clonotypes (frequency above 0.001) were also detected in blood, suggesting blood repertoires may reflect thyroid immune responses.

Hyperthyroidism patients were aged 18 to 65 years and newly diagnosed, with disease duration of less than 2 months. Any patient with an uncontrolled infection, another autoimmune disease, pregnancy or lactation was excluded. Clinical symptoms, serum thyroxine and TRAb, thyroid ultrasound, and orbital computed tomography formed the basis for the diagnoses. Blood from progressor patients was drawn when they were first diagnosed with hyperthyroidism, before any ophthalmopathy symptoms appeared. PBMCs were separated from roughly 10 ml of fresh peripheral blood using Ficoll-Paque density gradient centrifugation. Progressor patients were initially diagnosed with Graves' hyperthyroidism and developed ophthalmopathy during follow-up. Total RNA was extracted with Trizol reagent, and quality was checked on an Agilent 2100 Bioanalyzer.

Sequenced sample: blood. In this chain, TRBV3-1 is recombined with TRBJ2-2; too little of a D gene remains to name it. The receptor was derived from a woman in her 50s with Graves' hyperthyroidism that later progressed to Graves' ophthalmopathy. The DNA sequence is TGTGCCAGCAGCCAAGCCTCTGGTGGACGGACCGGGGAGCTGTTTTTT. It codes for CASSQASGGRTGELFF.